One and the same sample provided the 22 T cell receptor beta chains below, sequenced in a study of spatial heterogeneity in lung cancer. The study, taken as a whole, reports: Intratumoral expanded alpha and beta TCR counts were found to track tumor mutation counts.

Noted time point: sample taken at primary tumor resection. The antigens for these receptors are not known. TCRdb independently ran MiXCR on the 5' RACE reads; one entry per CDR3 protein. The repertoire consists of about 100,000 distinct CDR3 sequences, with about 4.4% occurring once and the leading ten covering around 20%. The specimen was lung tumor tissue, collected at surgery. Receptors originate from a male donor with early-stage non-small cell lung cancer.

This clonotype was seen ten or more times. The rearrangement links TRBV24-1 to TRBJ2-1, with 11 bases fitting TRBD2. V lost 5 bases to trimming and J lost 1 base; unmatched junction nucleotides: 12. The CDR3 consists of 19 residues. Per the germline V gene, CDR1 is KGHDR and CDR2 is SFDVKD. The CDR3 bases are TGTGCCACCAGTGGTCCGCTGCCCACTAGCGGGAGTTCCTACAATGAGCAGTTCTTC. Translated: CATSGPLPTSGSSYNEQFF.

This clonotype occurred many times. CDR3 residues: CSVPRSGLPHGELFF. In DNA form, the CDR3 reads TGCAGCGTGCCAAGGAGCGGACTACCCCACGGGGAGCTGTTTTTT. The rearrangement uses TRBV29-1 and TRBJ2-2; TRBD2 might be the D (6 bases). The CDR3 has 15 amino acids. V shed 6 bases and J shed 7 bases, with 21 bases lying between them. CDR1 and CDR2 (germline): SQVTM, ANQGSEA.

The table lists this clonotype with a few counts. This chain links TRBV10-2 with TRBJ2-7, with D tentatively TRBD2 (6 bases). The germline gives CDR1 WSHSY, CDR2 SAAADI. CDR3 length: 14 residues. The V end lost 0 bases, the J end lost 6 bases, and 12 bases lay between the germline ends. This chain's CDR3 is CASSESGGRSEQYF. The CDR3 DNA is TGCGCCAGCAGTGAGTCGGGAGGTCGGTCCGAGCAGTACTTC.

This clonotype was detected only a few times. The junction departs from the called germline gene at one end, perhaps through a read error. This rearrangement joins TRBV7-2 to TRBJ2-3; either TRBD1 or TRBD2 may fit D (5 bases each). Germline CDR1 SGHTA, CDR2 FQGNSA. The CDR3 runs to 10 residues. The CDR3 coding sequence is TGTGCCAGCAGCTTAGGAGGGGCCGAATTT. The encoded protein is CASSLGGAEF.

This clonotype was counted ten times or more. The V gene is TRBV6-1, the J gene TRBJ2-1; 9 positions match TRBD1. The germline gives CDR1 MNHNS, CDR2 SASEGT. V shed 3 bases and J 8 bases; nucleotides not matched to a gene: 8. The length of the CDR3 is 15 residues. The CDR3 coding sequence is TGTGCCAGCAGTGACCGGGACAGGGAGGGCTATGAGCAGTTCTTC. Its protein product is CASSDRDREGYEQFF.

There are many counts of this clonotype. The V gene is TRBV28, the J gene TRBJ2-7, with D unresolved. The germline V gene has CDR1 MDHEN and CDR2 SYDVKM. This CDR3 spans 10 amino acids. Trimming pared 8 bases from V and 4 bases from J, leaving 6 bases between. The CDR3: CASSEYEQYF. The CDR3 DNA is TGTGCCAGCTCGGAATACGAGCAGTACTTC.

This clonotype was observed at least ten times. The rearrangement joins TRBV28 to TRBJ2-7; 7 bases line up with TRBD2. The CDR3 totals 17 residues. V lost 4 bases, J lost 3 bases, and 15 bases stayed unmatched. From germline, CDR1 is MDHEN and CDR2 SYDVKM. DNA of the CDR3: TGTGCCAGCAGTTCGGGACTAATCATCCGGACGGACTACGAGCAGTACTTC. This encodes CASSSGLIIRTDYEQYF.

This clonotype was recorded a few times. The chain employs TRBV28 and TRBJ2-1; TRBD2 matches at 12 bases. Per germline, CDR1 MDHEN and CDR2 SYDVKM. Trimming cost V 5 bases and J 14 bases; bases outside gene matches: 13. The CDR3 is 15 amino acids. CDR3 loop: CASSLLAGGPLTEFF. In DNA, the CDR3 is TGTGCCAGCAGTCTCCTAGCGGGAGGGCCTTTGACAGAGTTCTTC.

This clonotype came up many times. The chain has TRBV28 and TRBJ1-6; D is possibly TRBD1 (5 bases). Germline CDR1 reads MDHEN; CDR2 reads SYDVKM. The CDR3 is 14 residues long. The germline V and J ends were trimmed by 0 bases and 10 bases, with 10 bases remaining between them. The CDR3 DNA is TGTGCCAGCAGTTTATGGAGGGGAAACTCACCCCTCCACTTT. Its protein is CASSLWRGNSPLHF. Full variable domain (missing parts from reference TRBV28 and TRBJ1-6): DVKVTQSSRYLVKRTGEKVFLECVQDMDHENMFWYRQDPGLGLRLIYFSYDVKMKEKGDIPEGYSVSREKKERFSLILESASTNQTSMYLCASSLWRGNSPLHFGNGTRLTVT.

This clonotype was detected only a few times. The V gene is TRBV2, the J gene TRBJ2-5, with D perhaps matching TRBD1 (6 bases). Germline V gene lookup returns CDR1 SNHLY and CDR2 FYNNEI. Trimming left V 10 bases short and J 4 bases short, with 25 bases between. This CDR3 has 16 residues. The CDR3 spells CATSPWGQVPGETQYF. The CDR3 DNA reads TGTGCCACCTCCCCCTGGGGGCAGGTGCCTGGAGAGACCCAGTACTTC.

This clonotype was counted ten times or more. This chain connects TRBV6-2 or TRBV6-3 to TRBJ1-5; a possible D gene is TRBD1 (5 bases). The CDR3 spans 13 residues. The ends were cut back, 11 bases at V and 4 bases at J, with 15 bases in the middle. Germline CDR1 MNHEY, CDR2 SVGEGT. In DNA, the CDR3 is TGTGCCGGTAGGGGAGACGGGAATCAGCCCCAGCATTTT. Translated: CAGRGDGNQPQHF.

The rearrangement joins TRBV10-3 to TRBJ1-1, with TRBD1 as a possible D gene (5 bases). The CDR3 spans 14 residues. Germline V lookup: CDR1 ENHRY, CDR2 SYGVKD. Trimming took off 9 bases at V and 4 bases at J, with 18 bases between the two ends. CDR3 in DNA: TGTGCCATTGGTGGGCCAGGGAAGGGCACTGAAGCTTTCTTT. This codes for CAIGGPGKGTEAFF.

This clonotype has a count of ten or more. J is TRBJ1-6 and V is TRBV7-6, with a weak D call TRBD1 (5 bases). Germline-derived CDR1 and CDR2 are SGHVS and FNYEAQ. The V end was cut by 1 base, the J end by 7 bases, with 14 bases between. This CDR3 is 16 amino acids long. CDR3 nucleotide sequence: TGTGCCAGCAGCTTAGAGCCAGGGTTGCGAAATTCACCCCTCCACTTT. Protein: CASSLEPGLRNSPLHF.

This clonotype was detected many times. The rearrangement uses TRBV28 and TRBJ1-5, with 10 bases matching TRBD1. CDR1 and CDR2 (germline): MDHEN, SYDVKM. V was pared by 7 bases and J by 4 bases, with 13 bases of the junction left unmatched. The length of the CDR3 is 17 residues. Written as DNA, the CDR3 is TGTGCCAGCACTCGCAGGAGGGGGACAGGGGTTAATCAGCCCCAGCATTTT. Encoded protein: CASTRRRGTGVNQPQHF.

V is TRBV3-1 and J is TRBJ2-7, with 8 bases fitting TRBD1. V gave up 5 bases and J gave up 2 bases; unmatched junction bases: 5. This CDR3 contains 14 residues. Germline-derived CDR1 and CDR2 are LGHDT and YNNKEL (reference sequence). In nucleotides, the CDR3 is TGTGCCAGCAGCTCCGGACAGGGAGCCTACGAGCAGTACTTC. Translating gives CASSSGQGAYEQYF.

This clonotype was seen repeatedly, ten times or more. This chain uses TRBV7-8 with TRBJ2-5; 8 bases match TRBD1. V dropped 6 bases and J dropped 5; count of bases not matched to a gene: 5. The CDR3 runs 13 residues. Germline V lookup: CDR1 SGHVS, CDR2 FQNEAQ. This CDR3 reads CASSPDRAETQYF. CDR3 DNA sequence: TGTGCCAGCAGTCCGGACAGGGCTGAGACCCAGTACTTC.

This clonotype occurred many times. The chain has TRBV2 and TRBJ2-1, with 8 bases aligning to TRBD2. J gave up 6 bases and V 4 bases, and 8 bases lay outside the gene matches. The CDR3 runs 15 residues. Per germline, CDR1 SNHLY and CDR2 FYNNEI. CDR3 sequence reads: CASSGGSSGSNEQFF. The DNA for the CDR3 is TGTGCCAGCAGTGGCGGTTCGAGCGGGAGCAATGAGCAGTTCTTC.

This clonotype showed up many times. The chain uses TRBV2 and TRBJ2-1, with 10 bases identical to TRBD2. The germline CDR1 and CDR2 sequences are SNHLY and FYNNEI. After removal of 8 bases from V and 4 bases from J, the junction contained 5 bases not matched to a gene. The CDR3 is 14 residues long. In DNA form, the CDR3 reads TGTGCCAGCTTAGCGGGAGGTCTTTACAATGAGCAGTTCTTC. This gives the protein CASLAGGLYNEQFF.

The gene calls are TRBV20-1 and TRBJ2-3; D is unclear. V lost 3 bases, J lost 5 bases, and 15 bases lay in between. This CDR3 spans 14 amino acids. CDR1 DFQATT and CDR2 SNEGSKA come from the germline V gene (reference sequence). DNA for the CDR3: TGCAGTGCTAGGACCGGAGCTAGGATAGATACGCAGTATTTT. Its translation: CSARTGARIDTQYF.

The sample holds a few counts of this clonotype. V and J are TRBV5-1 and TRBJ2-3, with D maybe TRBD1 (6 bases). Trimming removed 0 bases at V and 4 bases at J, with 12 bases between. The germline gives CDR1 SGHRS, CDR2 YFSETQ. This CDR3 comprises 15 residues. CDR3 residues: CASSLGRGSADTQYF. DNA for the CDR3: TGCGCCAGCAGCTTGGGCAGGGGATCGGCAGATACGCAGTATTTT.

Within the sample, this clonotype is medium-sized. V and J are TRBV28 and TRBJ2-1; 7 bases match TRBD1. Germline assignment: CDR1 MDHEN and CDR2 SYDVKM. This CDR3 region has 14 residues. V dropped 5 bases and J dropped 6; count of bases not matched to a gene: 7. The CDR3: CASSPTGVRNEQFF. The CDR3 nucleotides read TGTGCCAGCAGTCCTACAGGGGTCCGCAATGAGCAGTTCTTC.

This clonotype was observed at least ten times. This chain connects TRBV3-1 to TRBJ2-1; 13 bases fit TRBD2. The CDR3 is made up of 16 amino acids. Losses at the gene ends were 4 bases for V and 4 bases for J; bases not matched to a gene: 4. Per the germline V gene, CDR1 is LGHDT and CDR2 is YNNKEL (reference sequence). In DNA, the CDR3 is TGTGCCAGCAGCCCGGGGACTAGCGGGACTTACAATGAGCAGTTCTTC. Protein sequence: CASSPGTSGTYNEQFF.